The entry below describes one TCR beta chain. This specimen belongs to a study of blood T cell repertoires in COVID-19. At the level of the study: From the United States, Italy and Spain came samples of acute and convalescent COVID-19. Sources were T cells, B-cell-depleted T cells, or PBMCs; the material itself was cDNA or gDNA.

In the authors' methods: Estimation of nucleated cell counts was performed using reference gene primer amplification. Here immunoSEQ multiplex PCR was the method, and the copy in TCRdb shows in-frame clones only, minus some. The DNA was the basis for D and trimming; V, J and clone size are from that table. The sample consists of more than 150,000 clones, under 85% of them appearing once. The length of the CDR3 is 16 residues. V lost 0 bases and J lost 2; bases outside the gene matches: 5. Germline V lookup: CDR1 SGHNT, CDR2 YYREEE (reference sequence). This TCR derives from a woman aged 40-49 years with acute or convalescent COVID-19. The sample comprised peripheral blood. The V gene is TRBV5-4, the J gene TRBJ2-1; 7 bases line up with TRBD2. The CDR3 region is CASSLDGGSAYNEQFF. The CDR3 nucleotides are TGTGCCAGCAGCTTGGACGGGGGGTCGGCCTACAATGAGCAGTTCTTC.